This is a list of T cell receptor beta chains from one sample in a study of cytomegalovirus exposure and HLA in healthy donors. Assay used: immunoSEQ multiplex PCR; TCRdb lists only in-frame clones, some missing. The table has about 130,000 clones, about 89% seen once. Sequenced: PBMCs. The receptors stem from a woman younger than 30 in good health and CMV-seronegative. The CDR3 runs from the conserved cysteine through the conserved F or W. The D gene is left open where the match is weak. Clone size is shown for a subset of rows, as once, few, many or a class of expanded clone.

>TRBJ2-7|15|TRBV5-1|NA|few
CASSWWAGARDEQYF
TGCGCCAGCAGCTGGTGGGCGGGGGCCAGGGACGAGCAGTACTTC
>TRBJ2-3|16|TRBV11-3|TRBD2|NA
CASSSLAGLGADTQYF
TGTGCCAGCAGCTCATTAGCGGGTTTGGGGGCAGATACGCAGTATTTT
>TRBJ2-7|17|TRBV19|NA|NA
CASSIGSGGTAPYEQYF
TGTGCCAGTAGTATAGGTTCCGGGGGAACGGCCCCCTACGAGCAGTACTTC
>TRBJ2-5|15|TRBV4-2|TRBD2|NA
CASSQEGTIQETQYF
TGTGCCAGCAGCCAAGAGGGGACTATCCAAGAGACCCAGTACTTC
>TRBJ2-6|18|TRBV4-1|TRBD2|once
CASSLPRSGGAGANVLTF
TGCGCCAGCAGCCTCCCTCGAAGCGGGGGGGCGGGGGCCAACGTCCTGACTTTC
>TRBJ2-1|16|TRBV5-1|NA|NA
CASSSQLGGSYNEQFF
TGCGCCAGCAGCTCCCAACTAGGGGGCTCCTACAATGAGCAGTTCTTC
>TRBJ2-5|15|TRBV9|NA|NA
CASSLGTGGQETQYF
TGTGCCAGCAGCCTAGGGACTGGCGGCCAAGAGACCCAGTACTTC
>TRBJ1-1|16|TRBV18|TRBD1|NA
CASSPDTGVLNTEAFF
TGTGCCAGCTCACCGGATACAGGGGTATTGAACACTGAAGCTTTCTTT
>TRBJ2-3|17|TRBV11-2|TRBD1|NA
CASSVRLGQGATDTQYF
TGTGCCAGCAGCGTCCGGTTGGGACAGGGGGCAACAGATACGCAGTATTTT
>TRBJ2-1|15|TRBV7-3|TRBD2|NA
CASSRGTSGGGGQFF
TGTGCCAGCAGCCGAGGGACTAGCGGGGGAGGAGGGCAGTTCTTC
>TRBJ1-5|17|TRBV12-5|NA|NA
CASGLITGGSSNQPQHF
TGTGCTAGTGGTTTGATAACTGGGGGCAGCAGCAATCAGCCCCAGCATTTT
>TRBJ2-7|11|TRBV6-1|NA|medium-sized
CASSSVYEQYF
TGTGCCAGCAGTTCAGTCTACGAGCAGTACTTC
>TRBJ1-2|14|TRBV19|TRBD1|NA
CASSRGQGGHGYTF
TGTGCCAGTAGTAGGGGACAGGGGGGTCATGGCTACACCTTC
>TRBJ2-5|13|TRBV5-1|TRBD1|NA
CASSTGGAQTQYF
TGCGCCAGCAGTACAGGGGGCGCCCAGACCCAGTACTTC
>TRBJ2-5|16|TRBV19|TRBD2|few
CASSISLAGGGETQYF
TGTGCCAGTAGTATAAGCCTAGCGGGAGGTGGAGAGACCCAGTACTTC
>TRBJ2-1|13|TRBV19|TRBD2|NA
CASSTGLGGLQFF
TGTGCCAGTAGTACAGGACTAGGCGGCTTGCAGTTCTTC
>TRBJ2-7|12|TRBV6-5|NA|NA
CASGLRGYEQYF
TGTGCCAGCGGACTGAGGGGGTACGAGCAGTACTTC
>TRBJ1-5|14|TRBV5-4|TRBD1|NA
CASSIQGANQPQHF
TGTGCCAGCAGCATACAGGGGGCCAATCAGCCCCAGCATTTT
>TRBJ2-2|15|TRBV7-2|TRBD1|few
CASRSGTGYTGELFF
TGTGCCAGCAGGTCCGGGACAGGGTACACCGGGGAGCTGTTTTTT
>TRBJ1-1|17|TRBV15|NA|NA
CATSRDRGGHSNTEAFF
TGTGCCACCAGCAGAGACCGGGGGGGGCACTCGAACACTGAAGCTTTCTTT
>TRBJ1-5|15|TRBV10-3|TRBD1|NA
CAISESGTESQPQHF
TGTGCCATCAGTGAGTCTGGGACAGAAAGTCAGCCCCAGCATTTT
>TRBJ1-1|17|TRBV4-1|TRBD1|NA
CASSQVRGPSMNTEAFF
TGCGCCAGCAGCCAAGTCAGGGGGCCCTCTATGAACACTGAAGCTTTCTTT
>TRBJ2-1|13|TRBV30|NA|once
CAWRRGLYNEQFF
TGTGCCTGGAGGCGGGGCCTTTACAATGAGCAGTTCTTC
>TRBJ2-3|17|TRBV5-4|TRBD2|NA
CASSTRLAGVGTDTQYF
TGTGCCAGCAGCACTAGACTAGCGGGAGTAGGTACAGATACGCAGTATTTT
>TRBJ2-5|14|TRBV2|TRBD2|NA
CASSGAGGLETQYF
TGTGCCAGCAGTGGCGCGGGAGGGTTAGAGACCCAGTACTTC
>TRBJ2-7|14|TRBV2|TRBD1|NA
CASSYSGGTYEQYF
TGTGCCAGCAGTTATTCAGGGGGTACCTACGAGCAGTACTTC
>TRBJ2-1|13|TRBV19|TRBD2|once
CASSKLAGDEQFF
TGTGCCAGTAGTAAACTCGCGGGGGATGAGCAGTTCTTC
>TRBJ2-1|18|TRBV2|NA|NA
CASSGGQGKVAGKNEQFF
TGTGCCAGCAGTGGAGGACAGGGGAAGGTAGCGGGAAAGAATGAGCAGTTCTTC
>TRBJ1-3|16|TRBV2|TRBD1|NA
CASSLTGTGGGNTIYF
TGTGCCAGCAGCCTGACCGGGACAGGGGGGGGAAACACCATATATTTT
>TRBJ2-7|15|TRBV29-1|NA|NA
CSVEFDGERSYEQYF
TGCAGCGTTGAATTTGACGGGGAGAGGAGTTACGAGCAGTACTTC
>TRBJ2-3|16|TRBV30|TRBD2|NA
CAWSGIAGGSTDTQYF
TGTGCCTGGAGTGGGATAGCGGGCGGTAGCACAGATACGCAGTATTTT
>TRBJ1-1|15|TRBV6-1|NA|NA
CASSEIFTGDTEAFF
TGTGCCAGCAGTGAAATATTTACGGGGGACACTGAAGCTTTCTTT
>TRBJ2-7|15|TRBV19|TRBD1|NA
CASSIGQGWSYEQYF
TGTGCCAGTAGTATCGGACAGGGCTGGTCCTACGAGCAGTACTTC
>TRBJ1-2|16|TRBV11-3|NA|NA
CASSQNLLTGYFGYTF
TGTGCCAGCAGCCAGAACCTCCTTACAGGCTACTTTGGCTACACCTTC
>TRBJ2-7|14|TRBV10-3|TRBD1|NA
CAIKGGQGAFEQYF
TGTGCCATCAAAGGGGGACAGGGGGCTTTCGAGCAGTACTTC
>TRBJ2-3|15|TRBV28|TRBD2|NA
CASSLGGSGTDTQYF
TGTGCCAGCAGTTTGGGCGGGAGCGGCACAGATACGCAGTATTTT
>TRBJ1-1|14|TRBV29-1|TRBD1|NA
CSAEPGQGWTEAFF
TGCAGCGCCGAACCGGGACAGGGGTGGACTGAAGCTTTCTTT
>TRBJ1-5|15|TRBV4-2|TRBD1|NA
CASSHEQGEDQPQHF
TGTGCCAGCAGCCATGAACAGGGGGAGGACCAGCCCCAGCATTTT
>TRBJ2-7|11|TRBV7-2|NA|NA
CASSGRGEQYF
TGTGCCAGCAGCGGACGCGGGGAGCAGTACTTC
>TRBJ2-3|13|TRBV4-2|NA|once
CASSQEYTDTQYF
TGTGCCAGCAGCCAAGAGTACACAGATACGCAGTATTTT
>TRBJ1-1|14|TRBV9|NA|NA
CASSVGGGGTEAFF
TGTGCCAGCAGCGTCGGAGGCGGAGGGACTGAAGCTTTCTTT
>TRBJ1-4|14|TRBV29-1|TRBD1|NA
CSVGPPGGNEKLFF
TGCAGCGTTGGGCCCCCAGGGGGGAATGAAAAACTGTTTTTT
>TRBJ2-1|16|TRBV7-9|TRBD2|NA
CASSFATSGRNNEQFF
TGTGCCAGCAGCTTTGCGACTAGCGGGAGAAACAATGAGCAGTTCTTC
>TRBJ2-7|14|TRBV27|TRBD1|NA
CASSLSGGHYEQYF
TGTGCCAGCAGTTTATCAGGGGGCCACTACGAGCAGTACTTC
>TRBJ2-5|15|TRBV5-1|TRBD2|NA
CASSLRLAGVETQYF
TGCGCCAGCAGCTTGCGGCTAGCGGGAGTGGAGACCCAGTACTTC
>TRBJ2-2|13|TRBV19|TRBD2|NA
CASRLAGPGELFF
TGTGCCAGTAGACTAGCGGGACCCGGGGAGCTGTTTTTT